Here is one TCR beta chain with its context. This sample stems from a study of CD8+CD57+ T cells in acquired aplastic anemia. Investigators profiled TCR beta VDJ and CDR3 from genomic DNA template. TCRdb re-derived calls from the reads in MiXCR, one entry per CDR3 protein. The sample includes over 45,000 distinct CDR3 sequences, about three quarters of them seen just once. Sequenced material: sorted CD4+, CD8+, or CD8+CD57+ T cells (not recorded which) from PBMCs. The sequence was collected from a human donor in good health, serving as a control.

The DNA for the CDR3 is TGTGCCAGCAGCTTGGCGTATGGGAGCACAGATACGCAGTATTTT. This translates into CASSLAYGSTDTQYF. The chain couples TRBV7-6 to TRBJ2-3; D not certain. Per the germline V gene, CDR1 is SGHVS and CDR2 is FNYEAQ. The length of the CDR3 is 15 residues. V was shortened by 3 bases and J by 0 bases, with 10 bases between the two germline ends.